These 11 T cell receptor beta chains share one sample of origin, sequenced in a study of regulatory T cells in long-lasting Graves disease. CDR3-region Arm-PCR and iRepertoire HTBI primers produced the TCR beta libraries. A single record per CDR3 protein comes from TCRdb applying MiXCR to the multiplex PCR reads. The repertoire holds over 350,000 distinct CDR3 sequences, with 14% as singletons. Time point reported: newly diagnosed GD, antithyroid drugs for less than 3 months. RNA extracted from PBMCs served as the sequencing template. The same specimen was also included in a second study, on T cells in Graves' hyperthyroidism and ophthalmopathy.

The source was peripheral blood mononuclear cells (PBMCs), collected at new diagnosis, from a patient treated with antithyroid drugs. All receptors derive from a woman between 50 and 59 years old with Graves disease.

There are many counts of this clonotype. The chain links TRBV10-3 to TRBJ2-7; no clear D gene. V was shortened by 3 bases and J by 0 bases, with 15 bases between the two germline ends. The CDR3 extends over 16 amino acids. The germline V gene encodes CDR1 ENHRY and CDR2 SYGVKD. CDR3 sequence (DNA): TGTGCCATCAGTGACCCCCTTCGACAAGGCTCCTACGAGCAGTACTTC. This encodes CAISDPLRQGSYEQYF.

The chain recombines TRBV6-1 with TRBJ2-1, with D tentatively TRBD2 (6 bases). This CDR3 has 15 residues. Trimming left V 5 bases short and J 7 bases short, with 18 bases between. Germline CDR1 MNHNS, CDR2 SASEGT. This CDR3 is CASSRGGGGWNEQFF. The CDR3 DNA reads as TGTGCCAGCAGTCGGGGAGGCGGAGGGTGGAATGAGCAGTTCTTC.

This clonotype has ten or more counts. The chain links TRBV28 to TRBJ2-5; the match to TRBD2 covers 10 bases. Germline V lookup: CDR1 MDHEN, CDR2 SYDVKM. V gave up 8 bases and J gave up 5 bases; unmatched junction bases: 5. The CDR3 is made up of 13 amino acids. CDR3 coding DNA: TGTGCCAGCCGCGGACTAGCGGTGGAGACCCAGTACTTC. Its protein is CASRGLAVETQYF.

This clonotype was recorded a few times. The V gene is TRBV19, the J gene TRBJ2-4; 7 bases are a match to TRBD1. In germline, CDR1 is LNHDA, CDR2 SQIVND (reference sequence). V dropped 1 base and J dropped 6; count of bases not matched to a gene: 9. This CDR3 is built from 16 residues. The CDR3: CASSIGLRGFINIQYF. The CDR3 nucleotides are TGTGCCAGTAGTATAGGTCTCAGGGGGTTCATAAACATTCAGTACTTC. Full variable domain (outside the CDR3, taken from reference TRBV19 and TRBJ2-4): DGGITQSPKYLFRKEGQNVTLSCEQNLNHDAMYWYRQDPGQGLRLIYYSQIVNDFQKGDIAEGYSVSREKKESFPLTVTSAQKNPTAFYLCASSIGLRGFINIQYFGAGTRLSVL.

This clonotype was seen a few times. The genes are TRBV27 and TRBJ2-7; 8 bases fit TRBD1. CDR3 length: 15 amino acids. With 1 base clipped from V and 6 bases from J, the junction kept 8 bases outside the gene matches. Germline V lookup: CDR1 MNHEY, CDR2 SMNVEV (reference sequence). CDR3 coding DNA: TGTGCCAGCAGTTTATACGTCGGACAGGGAGCCGAGCAGTACTTC. Its translation: CASSLYVGQGAEQYF.

This clonotype has a count of ten or more. V is TRBV6-5 and J is TRBJ2-5; TRBD2 aligns across 9 bases. V was pared by 0 bases and J by 5 bases, with 13 bases of the junction left unmatched. The CDR3 is 18 amino acids. Per germline, CDR1 MNHEY and CDR2 SVGAGI. Here the CDR3 reads CASSYSSSRAGGWETQYF. The CDR3 DNA reads as TGTGCCAGCAGTTACTCGAGTTCGCGAGCGGGAGGTTGGGAGACCCAGTACTTC.

This clonotype came up many times. The V and J genes are TRBV11-1 and TRBJ2-1; 9 bases are shared with TRBD1. CDR1 is SGHAT and CDR2 is FQDESV in the germline V gene (reference sequence). The CDR3 totals 16 residues. The J segment lost 4 bases and the V segment lost 5 bases, leaving 9 bases of the junction unmatched. The CDR3 region is CASSQTGGIQYNEQFF. DNA of the CDR3: TGTGCCAGCAGCCAGACAGGGGGGATCCAGTACAATGAGCAGTTCTTC.

This clonotype came up many times. V is TRBV28 and J is TRBJ2-7, with TRBD1 as a possible D gene (6 bases). V lost 6 bases and J 5 bases, leaving 11 bases between the germline ends. This CDR3 contains 12 residues. CDR1 and CDR2 from the germline V gene are MDHEN and SYDVKM. The DNA of the CDR3 is TGTGCCAGCAGCCTGACAGGCGACGAGCAGTACTTC. It translates to CASSLTGDEQYF.

The chain carries TRBV2 and TRBJ2-2; TRBD1 matches at 8 bases. The CDR3 consists of 17 residues. V lost 1 base and J lost 5; bases outside the gene matches: 9. In germline, CDR1 is SNHLY, CDR2 FYNNEI. CDR3 region: CASSEDSGGAMTGELFF. In DNA form, the CDR3 reads TGTGCCAGCAGTGAAGACTCAGGGGGCGCAATGACCGGGGAGCTGTTTTTT.

This clonotype was observed at least ten times. The J gene is TRBJ1-1, the V gene TRBV19, with D perhaps matching TRBD1 (6 bases). The CDR3 is 13 residues long. The V and J ends lost 5 bases and 7 bases respectively, with 14 bases between them. Germline CDR1 reads LNHDA; CDR2 reads SQIVND (reference sequence). CDR3 sequence reads: CASSSGVRGEAFF. CDR3 nucleotide sequence: TGTGCCAGTAGTTCAGGGGTTCGTGGTGAAGCTTTCTTT.

This clonotype was found many times. The V gene is TRBV28, the J gene TRBJ2-2, with 9 bases lining up with TRBD1. Trimming cost V 6 bases and J 0 bases; bases outside gene matches: 5. The CDR3 extends over 16 amino acids. CDR1 is MDHEN and CDR2 is SYDVKM in the germline V gene. The CDR3 spells CASRPRQGANTGELFF. The CDR3 DNA reads as TGTGCCAGCAGGCCCAGACAGGGGGCGAACACCGGGGAGCTGTTTTTT. Combining the CDR3 with reference TRBV28 and TRBJ2-2 gives the whole variable domain DVKVTQSSRYLVKRTGEKVFLECVQDMDHENMFWYRQDPGLGLRLIYFSYDVKMKEKGDIPEGYSVSREKKERFSLILESASTNQTSMYLCASRPRQGANTGELFFGEGSRLTVL.